This T cell receptor beta chain stems from a study of shared clonotypes between healthy human individuals. Study context: A couple of women and three men aged 18 to 49 made up the donors.

HIV-negative, healthy adults without recent acute infections or vaccinations were the donors. Only in-frame clones appear in the TCRdb table, and some are missing; sequencing was by immunoSEQ multiplex PCR. The table lists 2 million to 3 million clones, roughly 93% of them singletons. General observations from the study: The four-donor shared clonotypes exceeded non-shared clonotypes in generation probability, with non-shared ones scoring lower. Compared with memory subsets, naive subsets generally had larger estimated richness.

Turning to this clone: As yet, its antigen is unknown.

There are 13 residues in the CDR3. CDR1 and CDR2 (germline): SGHNT, YYREEE (reference sequence). V was clipped by 4 bases and J by 2 bases, with 8 bases between them. The TCR was taken from a young man in good health. Some clones in this sample may be carry-over from other donors' samples. Input material: naive CD4+ T cells from PBMCs. Subset specified: CD45RA+ positively selected. The J gene is TRBJ2-3, the V gene TRBV5-4; D not resolved. The CDR3 protein is CASSPMLTDTQYF. The CDR3 DNA reads as TGTGCCAGCAGCCCGATGCTCACAGATACGCAGTATTTT.